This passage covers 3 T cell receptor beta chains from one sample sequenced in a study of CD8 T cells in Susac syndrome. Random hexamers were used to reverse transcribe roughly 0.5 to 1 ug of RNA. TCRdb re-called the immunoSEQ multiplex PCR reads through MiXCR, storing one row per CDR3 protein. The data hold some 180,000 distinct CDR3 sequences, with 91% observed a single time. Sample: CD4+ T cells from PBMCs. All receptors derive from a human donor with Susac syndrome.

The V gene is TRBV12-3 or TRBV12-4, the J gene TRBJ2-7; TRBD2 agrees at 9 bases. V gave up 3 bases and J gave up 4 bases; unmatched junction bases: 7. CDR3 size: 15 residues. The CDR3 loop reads CASSLRRGGQYEQYF. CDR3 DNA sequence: TGTGCCAGCAGTTTGAGGCGGGGGGGCCAGTACGAGCAGTACTTC.

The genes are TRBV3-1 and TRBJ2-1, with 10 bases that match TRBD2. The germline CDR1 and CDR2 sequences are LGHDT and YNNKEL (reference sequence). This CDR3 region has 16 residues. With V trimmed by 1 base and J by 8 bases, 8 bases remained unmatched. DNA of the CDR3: TGTGCCAGCAGCCAAGGGCTAGCGGGGGACAACGATGAGCAGTTCTTC. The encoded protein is CASSQGLAGDNDEQFF.

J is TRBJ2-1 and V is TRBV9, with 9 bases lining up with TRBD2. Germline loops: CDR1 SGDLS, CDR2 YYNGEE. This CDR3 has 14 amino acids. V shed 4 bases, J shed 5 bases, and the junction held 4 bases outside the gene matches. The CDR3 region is CASSWTSENNEQFF. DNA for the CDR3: TGTGCCAGCAGCTGGACTAGCGAGAACAATGAGCAGTTCTTC.